A single sample is the source of the 19 T cell receptor beta chains below, sequenced in a study of T cells in tumors after PD-1 blockade. Libraries were prepared by immunoSEQ multiplex PCR; TCRdb keeps only in-frame clonotypes and omits some of them. This table holds 20,000 to 30,000 clones, roughly 82% found once. The sequencing used PBMCs, collected after anti-PD-1 treatment. The receptors were gathered from a human donor with basal cell carcinoma.

The CDR3 nucleotides are TGTGCCAGCAGTGAAGTGGTGGGGGGGGAACGAAACTATGGCTACACCTTC. Encoded protein: CASSEVVGGERNYGYTF. The V call is TRBV6-1, the J call TRBJ1-2, with D possibly being TRBD1 (5 bases). Per germline, CDR1 MNHNS and CDR2 SASEGT. The CDR3 is 17 residues long. V lost 1 base and J 2 bases, leaving 17 bases between the germline ends.

This clone is a singleton in its sample. V is TRBV7-9 and J is TRBJ2-3, with a tentative D call TRBD1 (5 bases). V gave up 1 base and J gave up 8 bases, with 28 bases separating them. CDR3 length equals 19 residues. Germline values: CDR1 SEHNR, CDR2 FQNEAQ (reference sequence). The CDR3 is CASSLGVEGARIGYGTQYF. The CDR3 DNA follows: TGTGCCAGCAGCTTAGGCGTGGAAGGGGCACGGATCGGTTATGGTACGCAGTATTTT. The full variable domain, completed using reference TRBV7-9 and TRBJ2-3, is DTGVSQNPRHKITKRGQNVTFRCDPISEHNRLYWYRQTLGQGPEFLTYFQNEAQLEKSRLLSDRFSAERPKGSFSTLEIQRTEQGDSAMYLCASSLGVEGARIGYGTQYFGPGTRLTVL.

The chain is built from TRBV6-5 and TRBJ2-7, with a tentative D call TRBD1 (6 bases). The CDR3 extends over 14 amino acids. Trimming left V 0 bases short and J 7 bases short, with 13 bases between. Germline V lookup: CDR1 MNHEY, CDR2 SVGAGI. CDR3 loop: CASSYSRGSREQYF. The CDR3 DNA reads TGTGCCAGCAGTTACTCGAGGGGGTCCCGGGAGCAGTACTTC.

The chain recombines TRBV5-1 with TRBJ1-2, with 7 bases that match TRBD1. With 4 bases clipped from V and 8 bases from J, the junction kept 20 bases outside the gene matches. Germline V gives CDR1 SGHRS, CDR2 YFSETQ. This CDR3 comprises 17 residues. CDR3 sequence reads: CASSPNPTGLLGTGYTF. CDR3 sequence (DNA): TGCGCCAGCAGCCCCAATCCGACAGGGCTCCTGGGAACGGGCTACACCTTC.

The chain recombines TRBV5-6 with TRBJ1-6, with 7 positions matching TRBD1. The V gene's germline CDR1 is SGHDT and CDR2 YYEEEE. Trimming cost V 4 bases and J 6 bases; bases outside gene matches: 7. This CDR3 has 15 residues. CDR3 sequence: CASSIRQGFNSPLHF. CDR3 sequence (DNA): TGTGCCAGCAGCATTCGACAGGGTTTTAATTCACCCCTCCACTTT.

The genes are TRBV30 and TRBJ1-2; D is uncertain. This CDR3 contains 15 residues. Germline loops: CDR1 GTSNPN, CDR2 SVGIG (reference sequence). The V end was cut by 0 bases, the J end by 5 bases, with 16 bases between. The CDR3 nucleotides read TGTGCCTGGAGTGTAGTGGCCAGCGCCCCATATGGCTACACCTTC. Amino acid sequence: CAWSVVASAPYGYTF. The full variable domain, rest sourced from reference TRBV30 and TRBJ1-2, is SQTIHQWPATLVQPVGSPLSLECTVEGTSNPNLYWYRQAAGRGLQLLFYSVGIGQISSEVPQNLSASRPQDRQFILSSKKLLLSDSGFYLCAWSVVASAPYGYTFGSGTRLTVV.

The CDR3, as DNA: TGTGCCAGCAGCTTGCAACGAGGACAGGCTGGCTATGGCTACACCTTC. It encodes CASSLQRGQAGYGYTF. The gene calls are TRBV5-4 and TRBJ1-2; TRBD1 matches 7 bases. The CDR3 is 16 amino acids. V lost 1 base, J lost 4 bases, and 10 bases stayed unmatched. The germline gives CDR1 SGHNT, CDR2 YYREEE (reference sequence). Full variable domain (outside the CDR3, taken from reference TRBV5-4 and TRBJ1-2): ETGVTQSPTHLIKTRGQQVTLRCSSQSGHNTVSWYQQALGQGPQFIFQYYREEENGRGNFPPRFSGLQFPNYSSELNVNALELDDSALYLCASSLQRGQAGYGYTFGSGTRLTVV.

This clone was seen only a few times. The chain has TRBV11-3 and TRBJ2-7; the D gene could be TRBD1 or TRBD2 (5 bases each). V was shortened by 5 bases and J by 1 base, with 15 bases between the two germline ends. The germline gives CDR1 SGHNT, CDR2 YENEEA. The CDR3 covers 15 residues. The CDR3 DNA reads TGTGCCAGCAGCGGCCGGGACCGGCGGTCCTACGAGCAGTACTTC. Translating gives CASSGRDRRSYEQYF.

J is TRBJ2-3 and V is TRBV7-2; TRBD2 might be the D (7 bases). In germline, CDR1 is SGHTA, CDR2 FQGNSA. The CDR3 totals 15 residues. V was trimmed by 1 base and J by 4 bases, leaving 12 bases between them. CDR3 loop: CASSLVGGPADTQYF. The CDR3 coding sequence is TGTGCCAGCAGCTTAGTGGGGGGGCCAGCAGATACGCAGTATTTT. Together with reference TRBV7-2 and TRBJ2-3, the CDR3 gives the full variable domain: GAGVSQSPSNKVTEKGKDVELRCDPISGHTALYWYRQSLGQGLEFLIYFQGNSAPDKSGLPSDRFSAERTGGSVSTLTIQRTQQEDSAVYLCASSLVGGPADTQYFGPGTRLTVL.

V usage is TRBV10-2 and J usage is TRBJ2-7; 12 bases align to TRBD2. J gave up 2 bases and V 3 bases, and 2 bases lay outside the gene matches. Germline lookup yields CDR1 WSHSY and CDR2 SAAADI. The CDR3 totals 15 residues. The CDR3 region is CASSDGLAGPYEQYF. The CDR3 nucleotides read TGCGCCAGCAGTGACGGACTAGCGGGGCCCTACGAGCAGTACTTC.

This clone has just one count. The chain joins TRBV29-1 to TRBJ2-5; D is unclear. Trimming cost V 3 bases and J 5 bases, with 7 bases left between them. The CDR3 has 11 residues. From germline, CDR1 is SQVTM and CDR2 ANQGSEA. The DNA for the CDR3 is TGCAGCGTTGAGTTTGGGGAGACCCAGTACTTC. Its protein product is CSVEFGETQYF.

The chain couples TRBV7-2 to TRBJ1-1, with D uncertain. The V gene lost 8 bases and the J gene lost 2 bases, with 12 bases spanning the gap. From germline, CDR1 is SGHTA and CDR2 FQGNSA. The CDR3 is 13 residues long. The CDR3 loop is CASLTRENTEAFF. The CDR3 nucleotides are TGTGCCAGCCTTACCCGGGAAAACACTGAAGCTTTCTTT.

The gene calls are TRBV4-1 and TRBJ1-5; D is undetermined. V was trimmed by 0 bases and J by 9 bases, leaving 12 bases between them. Germline CDR1 and CDR2: MGHRA and YSYEKL. The CDR3 has 14 amino acids. CDR3 region: CASSQDGSMRPQHF. CDR3 nucleotide sequence: TGCGCCAGCAGCCAAGATGGCTCAATGAGGCCCCAGCATTTT.

V and J are TRBV29-1 and TRBJ1-2; tentative D call: TRBD1 (5 bases). The germline gives CDR1 SQVTM, CDR2 ANQGSEA. V dropped 4 bases and J dropped 4 bases, with 22 bases sitting between them. This CDR3 has 16 residues. The CDR3 sequence is CSVAGPGRDYLYGYTF. CDR3 nucleotides: TGCAGCGTTGCGGGGCCGGGCAGGGACTACCTCTATGGCTACACCTTC.

The chain carries TRBV7-2 and TRBJ1-1; 7 nucleotides match TRBD1. Germline CDR1 SGHTA, CDR2 FQGNSA. V trimming: 6 bases; J trimming: 6 bases; junction bases outside the gene matches: 10. CDR3 size: 14 residues. CDR3 in amino acids: CASRNRQGFAEAFF. As DNA, the CDR3 is TGTGCCAGCAGGAATAGACAGGGTTTCGCTGAAGCTTTCTTT. Full variable domain (remainder filled in from reference TRBV7-2 and TRBJ1-1): GAGVSQSPSNKVTEKGKDVELRCDPISGHTALYWYRQSLGQGLEFLIYFQGNSAPDKSGLPSDRFSAERTGGSVSTLTIQRTQQEDSAVYLCASRNRQGFAEAFFGQGTRLTVV.

This clone appeared once. The chain recombines TRBV18 with TRBJ2-5; TRBD1 matches 12 bases. The CDR3 is made up of 15 amino acids. Germline V CDR1 and CDR2: KGHSH, LQKENI. Trimming took 3 bases from V and 4 from J; bases not matched to a gene: 3. This CDR3 is CASSPGTGGLETQYF. The CDR3 nucleotides read TGTGCCAGCTCACCCGGGACAGGGGGCTTAGAGACCCAGTACTTC.

The chain links TRBV5-1 to TRBJ2-1; TRBD2 matches at 9 bases. CDR3 length equals 15 residues. Germline assignment: CDR1 SGHRS and CDR2 YFSETQ. V dropped 1 base and J dropped 3; count of bases not matched to a gene: 2. The CDR3 here is CASSLQRGDYNEQFF. CDR3 DNA: TGCGCCAGCAGCTTGCAGCGGGGGGACTACAATGAGCAGTTCTTC. Variable domain in full (rest from reference TRBV5-1 and TRBJ2-1): KAGVTQTPRYLIKTRGQQVTLSCSPISGHRSVSWYQQTPGQGLQFLFEYFSETQRNKGNFPGRFSGRQFSNSRSEMNVSTLELGDSALYLCASSLQRGDYNEQFFGPGTRLTVL.

This clone has just a few counts. The chain employs TRBV6-4 and TRBJ2-3; 12 bases line up with TRBD2. The CDR3 contains 15 residues. Germline values: CDR1 MRHNA, CDR2 SNTAGT. The ends lost 6 bases at V and 3 bases at J; junction bases unmatched: 4. In nucleotides, the CDR3 is TGTGCCAGCAGCGTAACTAGCGGGGGGACAGATACGCAGTATTTT. Its protein is CASSVTSGGTDTQYF.

The chain recombines TRBV2 with TRBJ1-6; a weak D match, TRBD1 (5 bases). V lost 6 bases to trimming and J lost 5 bases, with 11 bases between them. Germline CDR1 is SNHLY and CDR2 is FYNNEI. This CDR3 spans 14 amino acids. CDR3 in DNA: TGTGCCAGCAGGGGTCAGGGAAATAATTCACCCCTCCACTTT. Its translation: CASRGQGNNSPLHF.